The clone carrying this T cell receptor (beta chain) has a single count. The sample comes from a study of blood T cell repertoires in COVID-19. TCRdb's copy holds only in-frame clones and misses some; the assay was immunoSEQ multiplex PCR. In the table there are a few hundred thousand clones, roughly 85% of which are singletons. The germline gives CDR1 SGHDT, CDR2 YYEEEE. The CDR3 is 12 residues long. The ends were cut back, 0 bases at V and 14 bases at J, with 12 bases in the middle. The clonotype comes from a woman between 18 and 30 years old with acute or convalescent COVID-19. The specimen was peripheral blood. J is TRBJ2-1 and V is TRBV5-6, with D possibly TRBD2 on 5 matching bases. The CDR3 DNA reads TGTGCCAGCAGCTTGGATGACTCGGAGGAGTTCTTC. Its translation: CASSLDDSEEFF.